This TCR beta chain was observed in a study of blood T cell repertoires in COVID-19. Study information: Sites across the United States, Italy and Spain contributed samples from acute and convalescent COVID-19. PBMCs, B-cell-depleted T cells, or T cells provided the cDNA or gDNA that made up the material.

After removal of 4 bases from V and 0 bases from J, the junction contained 2 bases not matched to a gene. From germline, CDR1 is MNHEY and CDR2 SVGAGI. CDR3 length: 15 residues. Under the authors' procedure: Estimates of nucleated cell counts were drawn from the amplification of reference gene primers. Sequencing used immunoSEQ multiplex PCR; TCRdb keeps in-frame clones, though not all of them. The V and J calls and clone size are taken from that table; D and trimming were inferred from the DNA. This sample yields about 160,000 clones, of which approximately 83% are seen a single time; around 8.4% belongs to the top ten.

The sequencing input was peripheral blood. This chain links TRBV6-5 with TRBJ2-2; 7 bases fit TRBD2. The origin of this receptor is a woman older than 75 with active or convalescent COVID-19. CDR3 protein: CASSLRGSNTGELFF. In DNA form, the CDR3 reads TGTGCCAGCAGTTTGCGGGGGTCGAACACCGGGGAGCTGTTTTTT.